This section outlines one T cell receptor beta chain sequence together with its context. As yet, its antigen is unknown. Reverse transcription of all isolated RNA meant that expressed TCRB transcripts were sequenced. Produced via immunoSEQ multiplex PCR; TCRdb's table is partial and in-frame only. The sample lists 40,000 or so clones, approximately 72% occurring once. The record originates from a study of beta chain features in type 1 diabetes. The germline V gene encodes CDR1 SGHTA and CDR2 FQGNSA. J gave up 5 bases and V 4 bases, and 12 bases lay outside the gene matches. CDR3 length: 16 amino acids. The study, taken as a whole, reports: Type 1 diabetes patients had TCRB CDR3s that were shorter (moderately but significantly so) in all four CD4+ subsets.

Via the markers CD45RO/CCR7/CD25/CD127/CD95/CD27, stem cell-like memory, regulatory, central memory and naive CD4+ cells were sorted. This receptor was identified in a woman in her late teens or twenties with type 1 diabetes. The chain combines TRBV7-2 with TRBJ2-3; TRBD2 agrees at 7 bases. Specimen: Tregs from blood. In DNA, the CDR3 is TGTGCCAGCAGCTCACTCCGGGGGGAGGCGAGAGATACGCAGTATTTT. Translating gives CASSSLRGEARDTQYF. Using reference TRBV7-2 and TRBJ2-3 for the parts outside the CDR3, the full variable domain is GAGVSQSPSNKVTEKGKDVELRCDPISGHTALYWYRQSLGQGLEFLIYFQGNSAPDKSGLPSDRFSAERTGGSVSTLTIQRTQQEDSAVYLCASSSLRGEARDTQYFGPGTRLTVL.